Sequencing of this T cell receptor beta chain was carried out in a study of CD4+ T cells in melanoma (dated by TCRdb to the early 2020s). Context from the whole study: The study examined neoantigen-specific CD4+ T cells in human melanoma. The research as a whole found: According to the report, neoantigen-specific CD4+ T cells in melanoma displayed diverse differentiation states. Neoantigen-specific CD4+ T cells were reported to be correlated with the function of CD8+ T cells, macrophages and B cells.

Library construction relied on the immunoSEQ multiplex PCR assay. Here the immuneACCESS table is served through TCRdb, limited to in-frame sequences with V and J called. Missing clones are a known gap in these copies; in checked studies unresolved V genes cover under half, and the rest lacks a known reason. The sample yields more than 10,000 clones; around 62% were counted once. Together, the top ten hold 10% to 15% of the sample. V gives up 0 bases and J gives up 9 bases, and the segment between their germline ends measures 12 bases. The CDR3 sequence holds 15 residues, the cysteine and phenylalanine included. The retained sequence is limited to the CDR3, 45 bases, with the frame set at the first base. The germline V gene gives CDR1 as MGHRA and CDR2 as YSYEKL. The donors were people with melanoma. This clone turned up a few times. The antigen this receptor binds is unknown. Per-base quality was not reported, and no clone a single base away is much larger than it.

The source material was cells from a culture (not recorded whether cultured in vitro). This sequence originates from a human donor with melanoma. The sequence links TRBV4-1 to TRBJ2-6; the D call is tentative, TRBD1 or TRBD2, as each matches 5 bases. CDR3 sequence: CASSQDEGHRNVLTF. The DNA sequence is TGCGCCAGCAGCCAAGATGAGGGGCACCGCAACGTCCTGACTTTC.